This T cell receptor (beta chain) was sequenced for a study of response to subunit inactivated influenza vaccine. Notes on this clonotype: Antigen unknown.

TCRdb redid the calling of the RT-PCR reads with MiXCR, one entry per CDR3 protein. The table has some 190,000 distinct CDR3 sequences, over 13% seen once. CDR1 is GTSNPN and CDR2 is SVGIG in the germline V gene (reference sequence). Trimming took 4 bases from V and 3 from J; bases not matched to a gene: 9. The CDR3 has 15 residues. The study, taken as a whole, reports: With each seasonal influenza vaccination, the authors suggested, few new T cells are recruited.

This receptor was identified in a man aged 50 to 59 who received an inactivated influenza vaccine. V usage is TRBV30 and J usage is TRBJ2-1, with 7 bases aligning to TRBD2. The sample was CD8+ T cells sorted from PBMCs, taken roughly 5 days after vaccination. CDR3 amino acids: CAWTMGRGFYNEQFF. The CDR3 DNA follows: TGTGCCTGGACCATGGGGCGGGGGTTCTACAATGAGCAGTTCTTC.